A single sample is the source of the 9 T cell receptor beta chains below, sequenced in a study of blood T cell repertoires in COVID-19. Only in-frame clones appear in the TCRdb table, and some are missing; sequencing was by immunoSEQ multiplex PCR. The table has some 90,000 clones, approximately 90% seen once; the top ten hold about 16%. The material sequenced was peripheral blood. These receptors all come from a woman between 55 and 75 years old with COVID-19, enrolled during active disease.

This clone has just one count. This sequence joins TRBV9 and TRBJ2-7; 11 nucleotides agree with TRBD1. CDR1 and CDR2 from the germline V gene are SGDLS and YYNGEE. V dropped 3 bases and J dropped 7; count of bases not matched to a gene: 6. The CDR3 sequence is 14 residues long. CDR3 amino acids: CASSEDRGRREQYF. In DNA, the CDR3 is TGTGCCAGCAGCGAGGACAGGGGGCGCAGGGAGCAGTACTTC.

The chain couples TRBV7-6 to TRBJ2-7; 10 bases line up with TRBD2. Trimming took 0 bases from V and 7 from J; bases not matched to a gene: 9. Per the germline V gene, CDR1 is SGHVS and CDR2 is FNYEAQ. The CDR3 sequence is 16 residues long. This CDR3 is CASSLATGLATREQYF. The CDR3 nucleotides are TGTGCCAGCAGCTTAGCCACGGGACTAGCGACGCGGGAGCAGTACTTC. The variable domain in full, completed from reference TRBV7-6 and TRBJ2-7, reads GAGVSQSPRYKVTKRGQDVALRCDPISGHVSLYWYRQALGQGPEFLTYFNYEAQQDKSGLPNDRFSAERPEGSISTLTIQRTEQRDSAMYRCASSLATGLATREQYFGPGTRLTVT.

This clone was observed a few times. V and J are TRBV2 and TRBJ1-5, with 9 bases lining up with TRBD1. The junction had 7 bases not matched to a gene; V was cut back by 6 bases and J by 4 bases. Germline CDR1 SNHLY, CDR2 FYNNEI. The CDR3 sequence is 15 residues long. The CDR3 is CASSAGTGNNQPQHF. The CDR3 nucleotides read TGTGCCAGCAGCGCCGGGACAGGGAATAATCAGCCCCAGCATTTT.

This rearrangement joins TRBV19 to TRBJ1-2; 7 bases are shared with TRBD1. The CDR3 loop spans 13 amino acids. V lost 6 bases and J lost 3; bases outside the gene matches: 4. Germline V gene data show CDR1 as LNHDA and CDR2 as SQIVND (reference sequence). The CDR3 spells CASRAGGHYGYTF. CDR3 coding DNA: TGTGCCAGTAGGGCAGGGGGGCACTATGGCTACACCTTC. Looking up the rest from reference TRBV19 and TRBJ1-2 gives the full variable domain: DGGITQSPKYLFRKEGQNVTLSCEQNLNHDAMYWYRQDPGQGLRLIYYSQIVNDFQKGDIAEGYSVSREKKESFPLTVTSAQKNPTAFYLCASRAGGHYGYTFGSGTRLTVV.

The V and J genes are TRBV5-1 and TRBJ1-1; possibly TRBD1 for D (5 bases). Trimming stripped 2 bases from V and 3 bases from J, with 14 bases between. Germline CDR1 and CDR2: SGHRS and YFSETQ. The CDR3 length is 15 residues. The CDR3: CASSFGGTRDTEAFF. DNA for the CDR3: TGCGCCAGCAGCTTTGGGGGGACCCGGGACACTGAAGCTTTCTTT.

V and J are TRBV7-9 and TRBJ1-2; TRBD1 might be the D (5 bases). The CDR3 contains 15 residues. Germline CDR1 reads SEHNR; CDR2 reads FQNEAQ (reference sequence). Trimming pared 3 bases from V and 2 bases from J, leaving 13 bases between. In DNA form, the CDR3 reads TGTGCCAGCAGCTTGCAGGGAGGTTACAACTATGGCTACACCTTC. Translating gives CASSLQGGYNYGYTF.

The chain joins TRBV6-6 to TRBJ2-7; TRBD1 matches 9 bases. Germline assignment: CDR1 MNHNY and CDR2 SVGAGI (reference sequence). This CDR3 is built from 15 residues. Losses at the gene ends were 6 bases for V and 0 bases for J; bases not matched to a gene: 6. The CDR3 coding sequence is TGTGCCAGCAGAAAGGGGGACAGGGCCTCCTACGAGCAGTACTTC. Amino acid sequence: CASRKGDRASYEQYF.

The rearrangement links TRBV5-1 to TRBJ2-2; a possible D gene is TRBD1 (6 bases). The V end lost 4 bases, the J end lost 0 bases, and 19 bases lay between the germline ends. The length of the CDR3 is 18 residues. Per germline, CDR1 SGHRS and CDR2 YFSETQ. CDR3 loop: CASSASPGTTANTGELFF. CDR3 sequence (DNA): TGCGCCAGCAGCGCCAGCCCGGGGACAACCGCGAACACCGGGGAGCTGTTTTTT.

The CDR3 region is CASSPPLRFGTDTQYF. The DNA for the CDR3 is TGTGCCAGCAGCCCCCCTTTAAGGTTCGGGACAGATACGCAGTATTTT. The chain uses TRBV7-8 and TRBJ2-3, with D unclear. Germline CDR1 is SGHVS and CDR2 is FQNEAQ. The CDR3 totals 16 residues. V lost 5 bases to trimming and J lost 3 bases, with 18 bases between them. The whole variable domain, filled in from reference TRBV7-8 and TRBJ2-3, reads GAGVSQSPRYKVAKRGQDVALRCDPISGHVSLFWYQQALGQGPEFLTYFQNEAQLDKSGLPSDRFFAERPEGSVSTLKIQRTQQEDSAVYLCASSPPLRFGTDTQYFGPGTRLTVL.